What follows are 8 T cell receptor beta chains derived from one specimen sequenced in a study. Sequencing was performed with immunoSEQ multiplex PCR; in TCRdb, only in-frame clones are kept and a portion is missing. The table has under 55,000 clones, 90% to 95% seen once. What was sequenced was PBMCs. Receptors originate from a middle-aged man with rheumatoid arthritis.

The rearrangement links TRBV15 to TRBJ1-2, with TRBD1 as a possible D gene (6 bases). From germline, CDR1 is LNHNV and CDR2 YYDKDF (reference sequence). The V end lost 6 bases, the J end lost 8 bases, and 19 bases lay between the germline ends. The CDR3 has 14 residues. Written as DNA, the CDR3 is TGTGCCACCAGTAAGGAGAATAGGGGGGAAGGCTACACCTTC. Translation gives CATSKENRGEGYTF. Filled out from reference TRBV15 and TRBJ1-2, the complete variable domain reads DAMVIQNPRYQVTQFGKPVTLSCSQTLNHNVMYWYQQKSSQAPKLLFHYYDKDFNNEADTPDNFQSRRPNTSFCFLDIRSPGLGDTAMYLCATSKENRGEGYTFGSGTRLTVV.

V is TRBV9 and J is TRBJ2-3; D remains ambiguous. Germline lookup yields CDR1 SGDLS and CDR2 YYNGEE. This CDR3 comprises 15 residues. Trimming left V 0 bases short and J 2 bases short, with 10 bases between. The DNA for the CDR3 is TGTGCCAGCAGCGTAGGACCGTCGGCCACAGATACGCAGTATTTT. Translated, it gives CASSVGPSATDTQYF.

The rearrangement links TRBV27 to TRBJ1-2; 9 nucleotides match TRBD1. V dropped 5 bases and J dropped 7; count of bases not matched to a gene: 8. CDR1 is MNHEY, CDR2 SMNVEV, per germline (reference sequence). The CDR3 spans 14 residues. The CDR3 DNA sequence: TGTGCCAGCAGTCCAAACAGGGGGCACTTTGGCTACACCTTC. Residues: CASSPNRGHFGYTF.

The chain employs TRBV12-3 or TRBV12-4 and TRBJ1-1; D may be TRBD1 (6 bases). The CDR3 totals 13 residues. V shed 1 base and J shed 5 bases, with 8 bases lying between them. This chain's CDR3 is CASSLVGGTEAFF. As DNA, the CDR3 is TGTGCCAGCAGTTTAGTAGGGGGAACTGAAGCTTTCTTT.

The chain joins TRBV28 to TRBJ2-3; 7 bases fit TRBD1. This CDR3 has 20 amino acids. Germline-derived CDR1 and CDR2 are MDHEN and SYDVKM. V trimming: 5 bases; J trimming: 4 bases; junction bases outside the gene matches: 24. The CDR3 sequence: CASSHSMGDRLIMEPDTQYF. The DNA for the CDR3 is TGTGCCAGCAGTCACTCGATGGGGGACAGATTGATTATGGAGCCAGATACGCAGTATTTT. Full variable domain (outside the CDR3, taken from reference TRBV28 and TRBJ2-3): DVKVTQSSRYLVKRTGEKVFLECVQDMDHENMFWYRQDPGLGLRLIYFSYDVKMKEKGDIPEGYSVSREKKERFSLILESASTNQTSMYLCASSHSMGDRLIMEPDTQYFGPGTRLTVL.

The CDR3 spells CASSPIGLADEQYF. DNA of the CDR3: TGTGCCAGCTCCCCGATTGGACTAGCGGACGAGCAGTACTTC. The chain recombines TRBV18 with TRBJ2-7; 10 nucleotides line up with TRBD2. Germline V CDR1 and CDR2: KGHSH, LQKENI. The CDR3 consists of 14 residues. Trimming at V came to 6 bases and at J to 5 bases, leaving 7 bases not matched to a gene.

The chain employs TRBV30 and TRBJ2-7; TRBD2 is a possible D gene (5 bases). The germline gives CDR1 GTSNPN, CDR2 SVGIG (reference sequence). The CDR3 runs 17 residues. V was pared by 1 base and J by 4 bases, with 23 bases between. CDR3 residues: CAWSASTLGKRGYEQYF. DNA for the CDR3: TGTGCCTGGAGTGCATCCACTCTCGGAAAGCGAGGGTACGAGCAGTACTTC.

This clone appeared a single time. The chain employs TRBV6-2 or TRBV6-3 and TRBJ2-2; D gene ambiguous. Germline CDR1 is MNHEY and CDR2 is SVGEGT. CDR3 size: 15 residues. Trimming took 2 bases from V and 5 from J, leaving 12 bases between them. This CDR3 reads CASSYPTDLTGELFF. DNA for the CDR3: TGTGCCAGCAGTTACCCTACCGACCTGACCGGGGAGCTGTTTTTT.